The clone carrying this T cell receptor beta chain was seen more than once but under ten times. Its antigen is unknown. These data are taken from a study of T cell repertoires in cytomegalovirus infection. Regarding the study as a whole: CMV-specific HLA-C-restricted TCR beta clonotypes dominated the ex vivo response.

CDR1 and CDR2 (germline): MNHEY, SVGEGT. The CDR3 extends over 15 amino acids. The ends lost 5 bases at V and 5 bases at J; junction bases unmatched: 4. TCRdb re-called the reads through MiXCR, storing one row per CDR3 protein. Found here are about 470,000 distinct CDR3 sequences, about 39% of them singletons; the top ten hold roughly two fifths. The V call is TRBV6-2 or TRBV6-3, the J call TRBJ2-1, with 12 nucleotides matching TRBD1. The sequence derives from a human donor in good health (CMV status not recorded). Some clones in this sample may be carry-over from other donors' samples. This specimen was cultured PBMCs, taken from culture after CMV antigen stimulation. As DNA, the CDR3 is TGTGCCAGCAGTGGGGGACAGGGGGCTGACAATGAGCAGTTCTTC. Its protein product is CASSGGQGADNEQFF.